The 14 T cell receptor beta chains given below trace back to one sample, sequenced in a study of T cells in Graves' hyperthyroidism and ophthalmopathy. It was RNA transcripts that yielded the amplified TCR beta CDR3 regions. HTBI primers were the set used in a first-round RT-PCR of the TCR CDR3. TCRdb processed the multiplex PCR reads anew with MiXCR; each CDR3 protein has one entry. The sample has approximately 430,000 distinct CDR3 sequences, 15% to 19% seen once. Input material: blood. These receptor sequences come from a woman younger than 35 with Graves' hyperthyroidism.

About this clonotype: A much more abundant neighbour one base away suggests this may be a read error. V is TRBV30 and J is TRBJ2-7; TRBD1 might be the D (5 bases). The J call is in doubt because the DNA end fits TRBJ2-1 better. Per germline, CDR1 GTSNPN and CDR2 SVGIG (reference sequence). This CDR3 contains 14 residues. CDR3 in DNA: TGTGCCTGGTTACGGACATTTGATGGGTACGAGCAGTTCTTC. Its protein is CAWLRTFDGYEQFF.

This clonotype occurred many times. The genes are TRBV5-1 and TRBJ2-7; no definite D call. The germline gives CDR1 SGHRS, CDR2 YFSETQ. V was cut by 0 bases and J by 7 bases, with 23 bases left in between. CDR3 length: 17 amino acids. The CDR3 sequence: CASSLDPTMFSLGEQYF. As DNA, the CDR3 is TGCGCCAGCAGCTTGGACCCCACGATGTTTAGCTTAGGTGAGCAGTACTTC.

This clonotype has at least ten counts. The chain employs TRBV18 and TRBJ2-5, with TRBD1 identical over 10 bases. The germline CDR1 and CDR2 sequences are KGHSH and LQKENI. This CDR3 contains 16 residues. J was trimmed by 0 bases and V by 2 bases; bases with no gene match: 3. The CDR3, as DNA: TGTGCCAGCTCACCATTGGACAGGGGGTACCAAGAGACCCAGTACTTC. This codes for CASSPLDRGYQETQYF.

This clonotype has a count of ten or more. This chain uses TRBV11-2 with TRBJ1-1; D is perhaps TRBD1 (6 bases). This CDR3 is 14 amino acids long. Trimming took off 2 bases at V and 3 bases at J, with 10 bases between the two ends. In germline, CDR1 is SGHAT, CDR2 FQNNGV. CDR3 in DNA: TGTGCCAGCAGCTTATGGGGGGCAGACACTGAAGCTTTCTTT. This encodes CASSLWGADTEAFF.

This clonotype turned up a few times. The chain combines TRBV7-9 with TRBJ1-2, with D hard to call. The ends were cut back, 0 bases at V and 2 bases at J, with 7 bases in the middle. Germline V gene data show CDR1 as SEHNR and CDR2 as FQNEAQ (reference sequence). CDR3 length equals 14 residues. The CDR3: CASSLARGNYGYTF. Here the CDR3 DNA reads TGTGCCAGCAGCTTAGCCCGGGGAAACTATGGCTACACCTTC.

The table lists this clonotype with many counts. The chain has TRBV12-3 or TRBV12-4 and TRBJ2-3; D is perhaps TRBD1 (6 bases). This CDR3 is built from 16 residues. The V gene lost 5 bases and the J gene lost 0 bases, with 15 bases spanning the gap. CDR3 nucleotide sequence: TGTGCCAGCAGTCTATCAGGGGCGCAAAGCACAGATACGCAGTATTTT. This gives the protein CASSLSGAQSTDTQYF.

This clonotype has more than one count but fewer than ten. The chain joins TRBV28 to TRBJ1-3; D is undetermined. The CDR3 is 15 residues long. The germline V gene encodes CDR1 MDHEN and CDR2 SYDVKM. The V gene lost 5 bases and the J gene lost 0 bases, with 11 bases spanning the gap. The CDR3 nucleotides are TGTGCCAGCAGTCAACGGGCCTCCTCTGGAAACACCATATATTTT. This gives the protein CASSQRASSGNTIYF.

This clonotype was seen repeatedly, ten times or more. The rearrangement joins TRBV19 to TRBJ1-2; 7 bases are shared with TRBD1. CDR3 length equals 13 residues. The trim removed 9 bases at V and 2 bases at J, leaving 6 bases unmatched. Germline-derived CDR1 and CDR2 are LNHDA and SQIVND (reference sequence). This chain's CDR3 is CASSRDSNYGYTF. In nucleotides, the CDR3 is TGTGCCAGCAGTCGGGACAGCAACTATGGCTACACCTTC.

The chain recombines TRBV5-6 with TRBJ1-4, with a weak D call TRBD1 (5 bases). Germline values: CDR1 SGHDT, CDR2 YYEEEE. Trimming left V 2 bases short and J 4 bases short, with 9 bases between. This CDR3 contains 14 residues. CDR3 region: CASSFGQYNEKLFF. CDR3 DNA sequence: TGTGCCAGCAGCTTCGGACAATATAATGAAAAACTGTTTTTT.

This clonotype occurred many times. The rearrangement uses TRBV2 and TRBJ2-3, with D uncertain. CDR1 and CDR2 from the germline V gene are SNHLY and FYNNEI. This CDR3 spans 14 amino acids. Trimming removed 1 base at V and 2 bases at J, with 7 bases between. Here the CDR3 DNA reads TGTGCCAGCAGTGAAGGATTGACCACAGATACGCAGTATTTT. Protein: CASSEGLTTDTQYF.

The table lists this clonotype with many counts. The chain links TRBV6-5 to TRBJ2-2; maybe TRBD1 (8 bases). V was pared by 0 bases and J by 7 bases, with 12 bases between. The CDR3 length is 15 residues. Per the germline V gene, CDR1 is MNHEY and CDR2 is SVGAGI. CDR3 nucleotides: TGTGCCAGCAGTTACTCGACAGGGGAGGGCGGGGAGCTGTTTTTT. This codes for CASSYSTGEGGELFF.

This clonotype was seen at least ten times. V usage is TRBV12-3 or TRBV12-4 and J usage is TRBJ1-3; possibly TRBD1 for D (5 bases). CDR3 size: 15 residues. Trimming left V 7 bases short and J 0 bases short, with 13 bases between. The CDR3 DNA is TGTGCCAGCACCGAGGGACCGATCTCTGGAAACACCATATATTTT. Translating it yields CASTEGPISGNTIYF.

This clonotype was observed many times. V usage is TRBV20-1 and J usage is TRBJ2-1; D unclear. Between the trimmed V and J ends, which lost 1 base and 10 bases, there was a span of 11 bases. Germline-derived CDR1 and CDR2 are DFQATT and SNEGSKA (reference sequence). CDR3 length: 12 amino acids. DNA of the CDR3: TGCAGTGCTAGAGCCCATCACGGGGAGCAGTTCTTC. Its protein product is CSARAHHGEQFF.

This CDR3 is CASSYSGTGATYEQYF. CDR3 DNA: TGTGCCAGCAGTTACTCGGGGACAGGGGCTACCTACGAGCAGTACTTC. The V and J genes are TRBV6-5 and TRBJ2-7; 10 nucleotides match TRBD1. Germline V gene sequence: CDR1 MNHEY, CDR2 SVGAGI. Trimming cost V 0 bases and J 2 bases; bases outside gene matches: 4. The length of the CDR3 is 16 residues.